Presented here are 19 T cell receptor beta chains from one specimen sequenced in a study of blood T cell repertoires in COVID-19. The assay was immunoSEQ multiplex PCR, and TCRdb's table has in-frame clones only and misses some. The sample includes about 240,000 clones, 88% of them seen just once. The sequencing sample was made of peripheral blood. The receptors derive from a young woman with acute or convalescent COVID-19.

CDR3: CAWSAHPGEASYEQYF. DNA for the CDR3: TGTGCCTGGAGTGCCCACCCGGGGGAAGCCTCCTACGAGCAGTACTTC. The J gene is TRBJ2-7, the V gene TRBV30; D perhaps matches TRBD2 (6 bases). Germline V CDR1 and CDR2: GTSNPN, SVGIG (reference sequence). V lost 1 base to trimming and J lost 0 bases, with 16 bases between them. This CDR3 is 16 amino acids long.

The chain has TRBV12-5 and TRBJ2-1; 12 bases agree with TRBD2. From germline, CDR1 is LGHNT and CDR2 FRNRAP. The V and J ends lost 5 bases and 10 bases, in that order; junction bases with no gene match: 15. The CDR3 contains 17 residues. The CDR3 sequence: CASGPPRLAGVSREQFF. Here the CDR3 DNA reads TGTGCTAGTGGTCCCCCGCGACTAGCGGGAGTGTCTAGGGAGCAGTTCTTC.

CDR3 in amino acids: CASSQTGGWQPQHF. CDR3 bases: TGTGCCAGCTCCCAAACAGGGGGCTGGCAGCCCCAGCATTTT. This chain connects TRBV18 to TRBJ1-5; 9 nucleotides align to TRBD1. This CDR3 spans 14 amino acids. Germline V gene sequence: CDR1 KGHSH, CDR2 LQKENI. V lost 6 bases and J lost 7; bases outside the gene matches: 7.

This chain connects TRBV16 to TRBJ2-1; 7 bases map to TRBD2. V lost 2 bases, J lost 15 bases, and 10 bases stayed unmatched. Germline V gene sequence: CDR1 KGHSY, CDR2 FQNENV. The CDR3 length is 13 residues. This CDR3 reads CASSQGTIPSGFF. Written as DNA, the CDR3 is TGTGCCAGCAGCCAAGGGACTATCCCAAGTGGGTTCTTC.

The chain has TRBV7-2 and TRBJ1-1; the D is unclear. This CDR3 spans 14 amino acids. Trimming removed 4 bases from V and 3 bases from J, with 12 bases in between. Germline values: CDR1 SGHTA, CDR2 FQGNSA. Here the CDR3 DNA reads TGTGCCAGCAGCTCATTCGGGGAGGACACTGAAGCTTTCTTT. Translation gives CASSSFGEDTEAFF. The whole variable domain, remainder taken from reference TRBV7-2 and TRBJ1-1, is GAGVSQSPSNKVTEKGKDVELRCDPISGHTALYWYRQSLGQGLEFLIYFQGNSAPDKSGLPSDRFSAERTGGSVSTLTIQRTQQEDSAVYLCASSSFGEDTEAFFGQGTRLTVV.

The CDR3 DNA sequence: TGTGCCAGCAGCCCCGGGTCTGAGCAGTTCTTC. Its translation: CASSPGSEQFF. The gene calls are TRBV7-8 and TRBJ2-1, with no clear D. Germline V gives CDR1 SGHVS, CDR2 FQNEAQ. The CDR3 sequence is 11 residues long. Trimming removed 5 bases from V and 9 bases from J, with 8 bases in between.

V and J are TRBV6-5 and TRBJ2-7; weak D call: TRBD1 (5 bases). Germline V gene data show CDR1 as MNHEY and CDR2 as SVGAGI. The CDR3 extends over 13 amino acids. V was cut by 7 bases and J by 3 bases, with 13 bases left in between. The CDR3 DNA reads TGTGCCAGCACGCAGGGATATTACTACGAGCAGTACTTC. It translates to CASTQGYYYEQYF.

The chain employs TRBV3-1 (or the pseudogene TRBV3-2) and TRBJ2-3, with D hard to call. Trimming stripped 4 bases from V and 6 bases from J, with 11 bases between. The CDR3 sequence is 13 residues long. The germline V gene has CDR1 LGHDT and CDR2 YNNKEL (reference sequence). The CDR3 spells CASSLTVRDTQYF. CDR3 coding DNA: TGTGCCAGCAGCCTTACAGTCCGGGATACGCAGTATTTT.

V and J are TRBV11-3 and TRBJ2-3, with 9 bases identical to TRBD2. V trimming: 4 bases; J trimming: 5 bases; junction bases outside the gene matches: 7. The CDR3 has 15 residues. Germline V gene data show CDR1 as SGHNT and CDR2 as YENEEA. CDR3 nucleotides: TGTGCCAGCAGCTCGGGAGCGGGAGGTGTAGATACGCAGTATTTT. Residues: CASSSGAGGVDTQYF.

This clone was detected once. CDR3 residues: CASSPEEPRLVTDEQYF. The CDR3 DNA reads as TGTGCCAGCAGCCCCGAAGAACCCAGACTAGTGACCGACGAGCAGTACTTC. This chain joins TRBV3-1 (or the pseudogene TRBV3-2) and TRBJ2-7, with a tentative D call TRBD2 (6 bases). Germline V gene data show CDR1 as LGHDT and CDR2 as YNNKEL (reference sequence). V lost 4 bases to trimming and J lost 5 bases, with 24 bases between them. There are 17 residues in the CDR3.

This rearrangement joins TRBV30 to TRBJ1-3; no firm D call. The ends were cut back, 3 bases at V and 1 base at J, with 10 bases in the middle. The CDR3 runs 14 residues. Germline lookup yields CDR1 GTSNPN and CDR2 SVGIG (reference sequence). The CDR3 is CAWRTRGSGNTIYF. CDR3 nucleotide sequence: TGTGCCTGGAGGACCCGAGGGTCTGGAAACACCATATATTTT.

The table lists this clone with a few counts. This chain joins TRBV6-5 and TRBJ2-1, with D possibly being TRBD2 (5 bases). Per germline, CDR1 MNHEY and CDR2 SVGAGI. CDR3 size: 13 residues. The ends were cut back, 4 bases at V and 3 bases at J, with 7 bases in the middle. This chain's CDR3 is CASSSRDYNEQFF. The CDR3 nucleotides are TGTGCCAGCAGTTCCCGGGACTACAATGAGCAGTTCTTC.

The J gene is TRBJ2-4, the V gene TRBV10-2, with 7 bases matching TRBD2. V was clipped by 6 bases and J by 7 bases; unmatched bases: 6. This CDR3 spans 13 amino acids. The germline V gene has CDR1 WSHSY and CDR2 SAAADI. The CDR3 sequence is CASRRGEGNIQYF. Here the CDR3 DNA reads TGCGCCAGCAGGCGAGGGGAGGGGAACATTCAGTACTTC.

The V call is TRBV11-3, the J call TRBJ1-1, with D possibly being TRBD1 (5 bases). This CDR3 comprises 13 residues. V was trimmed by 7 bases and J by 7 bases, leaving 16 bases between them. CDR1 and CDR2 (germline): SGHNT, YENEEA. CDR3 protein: CASNPNRPGEAFF. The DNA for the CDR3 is TGTGCCAGCAACCCAAACAGGCCCGGTGAAGCTTTCTTT. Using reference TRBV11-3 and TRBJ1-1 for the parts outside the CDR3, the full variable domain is EAGVVQSPRYKIIEKKQPVAFWCNPISGHNTLYWYLQNLGQGPELLIRYENEEAVDDSQLPKDRFSAERLKGVDSTLKIQPAELGDSAVYLCASNPNRPGEAFFGQGTRLTVV.

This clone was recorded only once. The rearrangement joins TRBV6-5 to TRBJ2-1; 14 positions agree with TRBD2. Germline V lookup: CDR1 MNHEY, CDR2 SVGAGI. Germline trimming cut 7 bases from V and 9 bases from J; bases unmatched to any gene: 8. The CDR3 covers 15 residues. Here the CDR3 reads CASTLTSGRVGEQFF. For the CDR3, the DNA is TGTGCCAGCACCCTGACTAGCGGGAGGGTTGGTGAGCAGTTCTTC.

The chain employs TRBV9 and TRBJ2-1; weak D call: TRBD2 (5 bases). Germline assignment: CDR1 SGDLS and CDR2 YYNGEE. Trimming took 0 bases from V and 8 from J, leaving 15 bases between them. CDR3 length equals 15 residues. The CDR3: CASSVGTGILDEQFF. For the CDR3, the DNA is TGTGCCAGCAGCGTAGGGACTGGGATATTGGATGAGCAGTTCTTC.

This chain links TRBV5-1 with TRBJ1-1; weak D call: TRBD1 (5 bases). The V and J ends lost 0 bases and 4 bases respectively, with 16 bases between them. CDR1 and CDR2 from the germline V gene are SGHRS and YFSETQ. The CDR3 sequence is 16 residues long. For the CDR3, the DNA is TGCGCCAGCAGCTTGGGTCTCGCGGGGGGGAGCACTGAAGCTTTCTTT. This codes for CASSLGLAGGSTEAFF.

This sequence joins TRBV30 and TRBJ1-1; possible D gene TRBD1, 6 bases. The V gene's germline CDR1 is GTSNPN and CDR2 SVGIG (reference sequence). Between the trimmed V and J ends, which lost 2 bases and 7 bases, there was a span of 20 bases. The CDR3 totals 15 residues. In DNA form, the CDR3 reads TGTGCCTGGAGTAGCGTAGAGACAGGACTTTTTGAAGCTTTCTTT. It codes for CAWSSVETGLFEAFF.

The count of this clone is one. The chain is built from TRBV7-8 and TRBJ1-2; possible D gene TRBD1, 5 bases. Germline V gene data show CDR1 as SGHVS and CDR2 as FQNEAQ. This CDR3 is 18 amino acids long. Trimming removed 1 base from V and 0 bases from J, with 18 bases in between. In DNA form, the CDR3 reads TGTGCCAGCAGCTTAGAATCAGGGTTTGGTTTTTCTAACTATGGCTACACCTTC. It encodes CASSLESGFGFSNYGYTF.